This T cell receptor beta chain came from a study of blood T cells in healthy people across ages. This clonotype was recorded a few times. V was pared by 0 bases and J by 1 base, with 13 bases between. There are 17 residues in the CDR3. CDR1 is SGHRS and CDR2 is YFSETQ in the germline V gene. For the second PCR, which ran for about 6 to 11 cycles, a sample-barcoded 5' primer and a J-beta primer mix were used. Each cDNA molecule, via a template-switch adaptor with 12 random nucleotides, was tagged. There were at least 2.5 million CDR3-containing paired-end reads obtained from each sample. TCRdb re-derived calls from the 5' RACE reads in MiXCR, one entry per CDR3 protein. The sample lists about 640,000 distinct CDR3 sequences, 58% occurring once.

The sample comprised blood. This chain joins TRBV5-1 and TRBJ2-2; perhaps TRBD2 as D (7 bases). This receptor was obtained from a man in his fifties or sixties in good health. The CDR3 protein is CASSLDGGGVNTGELFF. DNA of the CDR3: TGCGCCAGCAGCTTGGACGGCGGGGGCGTGAACACCGGGGAGCTGTTTTTT.